These 13 T cell receptor beta chains came from one sample sequenced in a study of T-cell reconstitution after alpha-beta-depleted transplantation in children. Researchers prepared the TCRbeta library using unique molecular identifiers, the study reports. Each CDR3 protein is one row after TCRdb ran MiXCR on the PCR reads. The top ten hold around 0.79% of the sample, which has roughly 670,000 distinct CDR3 sequences, less than 15% seen once. Source: PBMCs, taken before TCRalphabeta/CD19-depleted stem cell transplant. All receptors come from a girl aged 2 to 9 with congenital amegakaryocytic thrombocytopenia, due to receive a stem cell transplant.

This clonotype was seen repeatedly, ten times or more. J is TRBJ2-7 and V is TRBV10-1, with 11 nucleotides matching TRBD2. V trimming: 6 bases; J trimming: 6 bases; junction bases outside the gene matches: 7. The CDR3 extends over 14 amino acids. CDR1 is WNHNN, CDR2 SYGVQD, per germline (reference sequence). CDR3 in DNA: TGCGCCAGCAGCACTAGCGGGAGTATCGGCGAGCAGTACTTC. This translates into CASSTSGSIGEQYF.

This clonotype was detected ten times or more. This chain connects TRBV20-1 to TRBJ2-4; D may be TRBD1 (5 bases). Looked up from germline, CDR1 is DFQATT and CDR2 is SNEGSKA (reference sequence). V shed 6 bases and J shed 0 bases, with 9 bases lying between them. CDR3 length equals 13 residues. CDR3 DNA: TGCAGTGCAACGACAGTAGCCAAAAACATTCAGTACTTC. Translated: CSATTVAKNIQYF.

This clonotype has just a few counts. The chain couples TRBV5-1 to TRBJ1-1; TRBD1 is a possible D gene (5 bases). Germline CDR1 is SGHRS and CDR2 is YFSETQ. This CDR3 has 14 amino acids. The V end lost 2 bases, the J end lost 3 bases, and 11 bases lay between the germline ends. CDR3 in DNA: TGCGCCAGCAGCTTAAGGGGTTCGGACACTGAAGCTTTCTTT. Its translation is CASSLRGSDTEAFF.

Ten or more counts support this clonotype. The chain combines TRBV29-1 with TRBJ1-6; TRBD1 matches at 7 bases. Germline lookup yields CDR1 SQVTM and CDR2 ANQGSEA. With V trimmed by 7 bases and J by 3 bases, 3 bases remained unmatched. This CDR3 is 13 amino acids long. The CDR3 protein is CSARDSYNSPLHF. For the CDR3, the DNA is TGCAGCGCCCGGGACAGCTATAATTCACCCCTCCACTTT.

This clonotype was detected many times. This chain links TRBV12-3 or TRBV12-4 with TRBJ2-2, with D possibly TRBD2 on 5 matching bases. V gave up 5 bases and J gave up 5 bases, with 12 bases separating them. The CDR3 sequence is 14 residues long. CDR3 sequence reads: CASSPLRETGELFF. The CDR3 bases are TGTGCCAGCAGTCCCTTACGGGAAACCGGGGAGCTGTTTTTT.

This clonotype was detected many times. The gene calls are TRBV20-1 and TRBJ2-1, with D maybe TRBD2 (6 bases). Germline V lookup: CDR1 DFQATT, CDR2 SNEGSKA (reference sequence). The CDR3 is 17 amino acids. V dropped 1 base and J dropped 2 bases, with 18 bases sitting between them. The chain's CDR3 is CSARASVPLLAYNEQFF. The CDR3 coding sequence is TGCAGTGCTAGAGCTAGCGTCCCTTTGCTTGCCTACAATGAGCAGTTCTTC.

The chain joins TRBV7-6 to TRBJ2-1; the D call may be TRBD1 or TRBD2 (5 bases each). The germline V gene has CDR1 SGHVS and CDR2 FNYEAQ. V was clipped by 4 bases and J by 4 bases, with 20 bases between them. This CDR3 is 17 amino acids long. This CDR3 is CASSSNPGPSLYNEQFF. CDR3 nucleotides: TGTGCCAGCAGCTCAAACCCGGGACCTAGCTTATACAATGAGCAGTTCTTC. Variable domain in full (rest from reference TRBV7-6 and TRBJ2-1): GAGVSQSPRYKVTKRGQDVALRCDPISGHVSLYWYRQALGQGPEFLTYFNYEAQQDKSGLPNDRFSAERPEGSISTLTIQRTEQRDSAMYRCASSSNPGPSLYNEQFFGPGTRLTVL.

This clonotype was counted at least ten times. The CDR3 loop reads CAISEDRVQETQYF. CDR3 nucleotides: TGTGCCATCAGTGAAGACAGGGTGCAAGAGACCCAGTACTTC. The chain joins TRBV10-3 to TRBJ2-5; 7 nucleotides line up with TRBD1. The CDR3 runs to 14 residues. Germline CDR1 is ENHRY and CDR2 is SYGVKD. V shed 3 bases and J 2 bases; nucleotides not matched to a gene: 3.

This clonotype was detected a few times. The chain combines TRBV27 with TRBJ2-3; a weak D match, TRBD2 (5 bases). V was pared by 1 base and J by 3 bases, with 14 bases between. This CDR3 contains 16 residues. Germline assignment: CDR1 MNHEY and CDR2 SMNVEV (reference sequence). CDR3 residues: CASSLFSDSRTDTQYF. The DNA for the CDR3 is TGTGCCAGCAGTTTATTTTCGGACTCTCGTACAGATACGCAGTATTTT.

This clonotype was recorded many times. The chain is built from TRBV28 and TRBJ2-3, with TRBD2 matching over 12 bases. Germline V lookup: CDR1 MDHEN, CDR2 SYDVKM. J lost 4 bases, V lost 3 bases, and 8 bases had no gene match. This CDR3 comprises 17 residues. The CDR3 DNA sequence: TGTGCCAGCAGTTTTAGACTAGCGGGAGCCCTCCCAGATACGCAGTATTTT. Translated, it gives CASSFRLAGALPDTQYF.

The sample holds a few counts of this clonotype. The chain has TRBV7-9 and TRBJ2-7; D is perhaps TRBD1 (6 bases). Germline assignment: CDR1 SEHNR and CDR2 FQNEAQ (reference sequence). The CDR3 extends over 16 amino acids. V was clipped by 6 bases and J by 3 bases, with 21 bases between them. In DNA form, the CDR3 reads TGTGCCAGCAGTCCCCTTGTCCGGGACACAGACTACGAGCAGTACTTC. Encoded protein: CASSPLVRDTDYEQYF. Full variable domain (missing parts from reference TRBV7-9 and TRBJ2-7): DTGVSQNPRHKITKRGQNVTFRCDPISEHNRLYWYRQTLGQGPEFLTYFQNEAQLEKSRLLSDRFSAERPKGSFSTLEIQRTEQGDSAMYLCASSPLVRDTDYEQYFGPGTRLTVT.

The chain uses TRBV12-3 or TRBV12-4 and TRBJ1-1; 9 bases map to TRBD1. V was clipped by 5 bases and J by 7 bases; unmatched bases: 14. This CDR3 contains 16 residues. CDR3 nucleotides: TGTGCCAGCAGTCCACCCGGGACAGGGTTTGTCAGTGAAGCTTTCTTT. Translating it yields CASSPPGTGFVSEAFF.

This clonotype was recorded many times. The genes are TRBV6-1 and TRBJ2-2, with 9 bases matching TRBD1. The germline V gene has CDR1 MNHNS and CDR2 SASEGT. J lost 3 bases, V lost 5 bases, and 1 base had no gene match. The CDR3 runs 14 residues. CDR3 coding DNA: TGTGCCAGCAGTCGGGACAGGGACACCGGGGAGCTGTTTTTT. Encoded protein: CASSRDRDTGELFF.